This T cell receptor beta chain comes out of a study of OX40 agonist ivuxolimab in advanced cancers. Across the whole study: Ivuxolimab was delivered to patients intravenously every 2 weeks at doses spanning 0.01 to 10 mg/kg. Overall study findings and caveats: Some nonresponders likewise displayed low normalized T-cell clonal expansion.

CDR3 length: 14 amino acids. From germline, CDR1 is LNHDA and CDR2 SQIVND (reference sequence). Germline trimming cut 10 bases from V and 5 bases from J; bases unmatched to any gene: 6. Drawing of blood for sampling happened at baseline, at cycle 4 day 1, and at cycle 7 day 1. In regard to this clone: Its antigen is as yet unknown.

Libraries were prepared by immunoSEQ multiplex PCR; TCRdb keeps only in-frame clonotypes and omits some of them. This sample yields about 58,000 clones, of which 88% are seen a single time; 0.76% belongs to the top ten. This material consisted of CD4+ or CD8+ T cells sorted from blood, taken in a trial of the OX40 agonist ivuxolimab. The clonotype was recovered from an adult with an advanced solid tumor such as melanoma, head and neck, liver or kidney cancer. V and J are TRBV19 and TRBJ2-2, with TRBD1 matching 11 bases. CDR3 sequence: CATPGQGGTGELFF. In DNA, the CDR3 is TGTGCCACCCCGGGACAGGGGGGGACCGGGGAGCTGTTTTTT.